This TCR beta chain was identified during a study of CD8+CD57+ T cells in acquired aplastic anemia. Profiling that covered TCR beta VDJ and CDR3 relied on genomic DNA as its template. TCRdb reanalysed the reads using MiXCR and keeps one entry per CDR3 protein. Among 100,000 to 120,000 distinct CDR3 sequences, under 60% were seen once, and the ten largest hold 25% to 35%. V was trimmed by 5 bases and J by 11 bases, leaving 14 bases between them. CDR1 LNHNV and CDR2 YYDKDF come from the germline V gene (reference sequence). The CDR3 runs to 12 residues. V and J are TRBV15 and TRBJ2-3; TRBD2 might be the D (6 bases). Sequencing used sorted CD4+, CD8+, or CD8+CD57+ T cells (not recorded which) from PBMCs. This TCR derives from a human donor in good health, serving as a control. CDR3 amino acids: CATSGTANEQYF. As DNA, the CDR3 is TGTGCCACCAGCGGGACTGCGAATGAGCAGTATTTT.